This TCR beta chain was sequenced for a study of early T cells in non-severe SARS-CoV-2 infection. As for the study in general: Bulk RNA from unsorted whole blood was sequenced; chains were unpaired.

This clonotype has at least ten counts. Its antigen is currently unknown. Unique molecular identifiers were added to individual cDNA molecules. TCRdb recomputed calls from the 5' RACE reads with MiXCR, one row per CDR3 protein. The sample holds tens of thousands of distinct CDR3 sequences, roughly 6% seen once. The study, taken as a whole, reports: Matches to VDJdb favored anti-spike CD8 responses and missed private and CD4 specificities.

Looked up from germline, CDR1 is SGHTS and CDR2 is YDEGEE. V lost 2 bases to trimming and J lost 2 bases, with 10 bases between them. The CDR3 is 14 residues long. The sequencing input was whole blood. The V and J genes are TRBV5-8 and TRBJ2-5; D not certain. The origin of this receptor is an adult who was a healthcare worker with PCR-confirmed SARS-CoV-2 infection or an uninfected control (not recorded which). CDR3 residues: CASSFDLGQETQYF. DNA for the CDR3: TGTGCCAGCAGCTTCGACTTGGGACAAGAGACCCAGTACTTC.